What follows is one TCR beta chain and its context. Antigen specificity is unknown. Study donors comprised healthy, HIV-negative adults devoid of recent acute infection or vaccination. V gave up 4 bases and J gave up 2 bases, with 18 bases separating them. From germline, CDR1 is MNHEY and CDR2 SMNVEV (reference sequence). The CDR3 has 16 amino acids. This sample was included in a study of shared clonotypes between healthy human individuals. Across the whole study: Used for every donor were three CD4 naive, three CD4 memory, two CD8 naive and one CD8 memory plate.

Study-wide results and caveats: In having few donors, the study represented limited genetic and exposure-history diversity.

Profiled with immunoSEQ multiplex PCR; TCRdb holds only in-frame clones, not every one. In the table there are 2 million to 2.5 million clones, 95% of which are singletons. The sequencing sample was made of naive CD4+ T cells sorted from blood. Subset in this sample: CD45RA+ positively selected. The source of this sequence is a man aged 18 to 29 in good health. The chain uses TRBV27 and TRBJ2-7; possible D gene TRBD1, 6 bases. CDR3 region: CASSSGSGTPPYEQYF. The CDR3 region has the DNA TGTGCCAGCAGTTCCGGCTCCGGGACACCTCCCTACGAGCAGTACTTC.